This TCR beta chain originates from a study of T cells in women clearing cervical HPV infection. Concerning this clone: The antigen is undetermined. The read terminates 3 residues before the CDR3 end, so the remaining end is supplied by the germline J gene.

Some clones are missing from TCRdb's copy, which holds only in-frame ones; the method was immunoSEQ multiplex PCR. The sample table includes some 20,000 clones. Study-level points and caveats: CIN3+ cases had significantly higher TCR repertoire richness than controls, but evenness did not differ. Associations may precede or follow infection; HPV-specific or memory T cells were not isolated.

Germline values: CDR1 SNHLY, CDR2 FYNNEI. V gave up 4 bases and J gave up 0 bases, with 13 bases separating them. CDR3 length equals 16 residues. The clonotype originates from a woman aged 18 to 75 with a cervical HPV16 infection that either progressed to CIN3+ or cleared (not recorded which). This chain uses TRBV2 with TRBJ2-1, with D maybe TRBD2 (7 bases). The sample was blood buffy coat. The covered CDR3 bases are TGTGCCAGCAGTGGCGGGGGCGGGAGCTCCTACAATGAG. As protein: CASSGGGGSSYNE. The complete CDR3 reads CASSGGGGSSYNEQFF.